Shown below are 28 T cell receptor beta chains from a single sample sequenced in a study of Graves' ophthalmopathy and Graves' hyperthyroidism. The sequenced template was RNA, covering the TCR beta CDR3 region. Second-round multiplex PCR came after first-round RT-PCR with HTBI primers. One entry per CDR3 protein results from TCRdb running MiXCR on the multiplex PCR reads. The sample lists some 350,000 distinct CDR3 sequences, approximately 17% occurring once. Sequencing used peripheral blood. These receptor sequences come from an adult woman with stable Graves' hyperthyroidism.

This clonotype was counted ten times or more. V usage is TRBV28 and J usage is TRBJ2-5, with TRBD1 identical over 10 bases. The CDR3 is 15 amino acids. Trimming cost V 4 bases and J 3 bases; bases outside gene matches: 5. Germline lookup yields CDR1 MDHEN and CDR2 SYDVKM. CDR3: CASSWTGGREETQYF. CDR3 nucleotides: TGTGCCAGCAGTTGGACAGGGGGTAGGGAAGAGACCCAGTACTTC.

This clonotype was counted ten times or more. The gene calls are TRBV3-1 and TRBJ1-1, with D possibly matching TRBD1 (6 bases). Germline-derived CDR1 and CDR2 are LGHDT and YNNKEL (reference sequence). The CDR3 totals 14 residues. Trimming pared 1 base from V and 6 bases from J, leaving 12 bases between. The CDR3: CASSQVSGHSEAFF. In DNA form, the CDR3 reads TGTGCCAGCAGCCAAGTCTCGGGACACTCTGAAGCTTTCTTT. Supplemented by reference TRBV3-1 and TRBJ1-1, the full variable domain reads DTAVSQTPKYLVTQMGNDKSIKCEQNLGHDTMYWYKQDSKKFLKIMFSYNNKELIINETVPNRFSPKSPDKAHLNLHINSLELGDSAVYFCASSQVSGHSEAFFGQGTRLTVV.

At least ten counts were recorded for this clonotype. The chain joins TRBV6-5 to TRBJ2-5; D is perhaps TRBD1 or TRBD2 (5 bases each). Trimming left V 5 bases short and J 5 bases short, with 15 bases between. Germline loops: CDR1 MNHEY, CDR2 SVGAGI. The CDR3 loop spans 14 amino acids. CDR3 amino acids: CASSHGAARETQYF. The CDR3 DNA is TGTGCCAGCAGTCACGGGGCCGCTCGGGAGACCCAGTACTTC.

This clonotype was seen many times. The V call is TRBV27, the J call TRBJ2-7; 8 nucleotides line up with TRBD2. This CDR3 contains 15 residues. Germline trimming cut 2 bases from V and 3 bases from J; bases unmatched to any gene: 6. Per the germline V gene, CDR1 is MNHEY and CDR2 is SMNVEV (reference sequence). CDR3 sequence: CASSLGSGRGYEQYF. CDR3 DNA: TGTGCCAGCAGTTTAGGGAGCGGGAGAGGCTACGAGCAGTACTTC.

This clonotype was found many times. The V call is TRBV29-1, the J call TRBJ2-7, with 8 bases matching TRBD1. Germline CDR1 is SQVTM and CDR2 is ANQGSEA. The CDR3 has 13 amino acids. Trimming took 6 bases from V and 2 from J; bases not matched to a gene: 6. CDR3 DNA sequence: TGCAGCGTGTCCGGGACAGGTACCTACGAGCAGTACTTC. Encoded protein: CSVSGTGTYEQYF.

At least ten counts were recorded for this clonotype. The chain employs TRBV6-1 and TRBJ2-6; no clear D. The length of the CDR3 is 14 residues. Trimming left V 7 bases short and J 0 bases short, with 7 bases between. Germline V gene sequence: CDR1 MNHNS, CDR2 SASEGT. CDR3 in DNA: TGTGCCAGCACCGGCAGCTCTGGGGCCAACGTCCTGACTTTC. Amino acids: CASTGSSGANVLTF.

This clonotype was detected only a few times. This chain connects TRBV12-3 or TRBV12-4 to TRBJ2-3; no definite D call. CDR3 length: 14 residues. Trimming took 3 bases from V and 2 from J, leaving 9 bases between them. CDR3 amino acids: CASSFPYSTDTQYF. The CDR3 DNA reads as TGTGCCAGCAGTTTCCCGTATTCCACAGATACGCAGTATTTT.

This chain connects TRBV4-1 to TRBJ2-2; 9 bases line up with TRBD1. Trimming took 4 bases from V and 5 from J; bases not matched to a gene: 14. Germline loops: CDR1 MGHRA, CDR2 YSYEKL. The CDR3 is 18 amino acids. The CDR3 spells CASSRTGRGQGKTGELFF. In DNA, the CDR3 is TGCGCCAGCAGCCGTACAGGAAGGGGACAGGGAAAAACCGGGGAGCTGTTTTTT.

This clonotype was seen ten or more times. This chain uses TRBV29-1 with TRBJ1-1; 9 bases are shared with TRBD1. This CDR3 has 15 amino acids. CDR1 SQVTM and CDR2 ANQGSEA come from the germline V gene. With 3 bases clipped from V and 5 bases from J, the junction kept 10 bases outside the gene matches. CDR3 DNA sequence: TGCAGCGTTGATGGGGACAGGGATTTTGGGACTGAAGCTTTCTTT. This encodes CSVDGDRDFGTEAFF. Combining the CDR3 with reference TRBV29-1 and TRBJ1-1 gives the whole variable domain SAVISQKPSRDICQRGTSLTIQCQVDSQVTMMFWYRQQPGQSLTLIATANQGSEATYESGFVIDKFPISRPNLTFSTLTVSNMSPEDSSIYLCSVDGDRDFGTEAFFGQGTRLTVV.

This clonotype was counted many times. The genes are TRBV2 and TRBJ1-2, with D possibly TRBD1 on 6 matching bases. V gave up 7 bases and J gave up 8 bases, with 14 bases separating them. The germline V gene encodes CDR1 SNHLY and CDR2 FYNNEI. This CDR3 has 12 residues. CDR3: CASTGDDRGYTF. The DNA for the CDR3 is TGTGCCAGCACAGGGGACGATAGAGGCTACACCTTC.

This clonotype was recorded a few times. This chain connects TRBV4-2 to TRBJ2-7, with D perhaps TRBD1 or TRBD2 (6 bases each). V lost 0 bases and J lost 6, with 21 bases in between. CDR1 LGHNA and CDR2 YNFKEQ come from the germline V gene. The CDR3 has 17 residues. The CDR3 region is CASSQDQGYGSLSEQYF. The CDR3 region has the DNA TGTGCCAGCAGCCAAGACCAGGGGTACGGGAGTCTTTCCGAGCAGTACTTC.

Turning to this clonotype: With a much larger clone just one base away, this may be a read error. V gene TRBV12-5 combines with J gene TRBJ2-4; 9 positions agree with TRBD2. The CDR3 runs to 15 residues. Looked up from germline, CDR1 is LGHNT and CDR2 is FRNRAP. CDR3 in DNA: TGTGCTAGTGGTGCTCAGGGACTAGCCAAAAACATTAAGTACTTC. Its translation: CASGAQGLAKNIKYF. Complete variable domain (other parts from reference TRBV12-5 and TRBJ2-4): DARVTQTPRHKVTEMGQEVTMRCQPILGHNTVFWYRQTMMQGLELLAYFRNRAPLDDSGMPKDRFSAEMPDATLATLKIQPSEPRDSAVYFCASGAQGLAKNIKYFGAGTRLSVL.

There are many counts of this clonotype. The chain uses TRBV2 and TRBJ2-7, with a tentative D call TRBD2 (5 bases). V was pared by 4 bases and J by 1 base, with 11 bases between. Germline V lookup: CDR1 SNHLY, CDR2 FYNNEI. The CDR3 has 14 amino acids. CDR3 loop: CASSGRVGSYEQYF. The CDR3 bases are TGTGCCAGCAGTGGGCGGGTAGGGTCCTACGAGCAGTACTTC.

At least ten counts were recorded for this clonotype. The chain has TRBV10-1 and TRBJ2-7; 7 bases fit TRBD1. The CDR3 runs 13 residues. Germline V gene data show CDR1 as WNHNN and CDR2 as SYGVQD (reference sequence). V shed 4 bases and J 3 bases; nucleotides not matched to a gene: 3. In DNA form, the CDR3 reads TGCGCCAGCAGTGCCGGGACAGACTACGAGCAGTACTTC. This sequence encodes CASSAGTDYEQYF.

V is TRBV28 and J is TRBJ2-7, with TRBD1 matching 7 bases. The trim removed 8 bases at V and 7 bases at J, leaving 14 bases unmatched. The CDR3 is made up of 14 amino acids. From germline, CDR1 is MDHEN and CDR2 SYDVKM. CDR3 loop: CASGPVRGLREQYF. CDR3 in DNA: TGTGCCAGCGGTCCGGTAAGGGGGCTCAGAGAGCAGTACTTC.

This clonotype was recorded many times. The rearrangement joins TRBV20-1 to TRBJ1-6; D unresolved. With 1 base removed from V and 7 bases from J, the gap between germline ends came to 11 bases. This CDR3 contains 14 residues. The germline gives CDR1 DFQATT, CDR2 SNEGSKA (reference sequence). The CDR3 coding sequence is TGCAGTGCTAGAGGAGGTTCGCTCAATTCACCCCTCCACTTT. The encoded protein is CSARGGSLNSPLHF.

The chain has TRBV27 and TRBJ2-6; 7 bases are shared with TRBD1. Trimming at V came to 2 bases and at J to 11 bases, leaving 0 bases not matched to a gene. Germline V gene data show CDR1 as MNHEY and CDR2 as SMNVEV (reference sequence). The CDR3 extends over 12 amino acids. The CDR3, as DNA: TGTGCCAGCAGTTTAGGGACAGACGTCCTGACTTTC. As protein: CASSLGTDVLTF.

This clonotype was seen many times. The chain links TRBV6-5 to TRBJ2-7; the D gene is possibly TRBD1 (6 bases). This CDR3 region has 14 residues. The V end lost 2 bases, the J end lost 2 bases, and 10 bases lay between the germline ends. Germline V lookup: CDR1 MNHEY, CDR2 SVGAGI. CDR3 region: CASSYETGAYEQYF. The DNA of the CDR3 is TGTGCCAGCAGTTACGAGACAGGCGCCTACGAGCAGTACTTC.

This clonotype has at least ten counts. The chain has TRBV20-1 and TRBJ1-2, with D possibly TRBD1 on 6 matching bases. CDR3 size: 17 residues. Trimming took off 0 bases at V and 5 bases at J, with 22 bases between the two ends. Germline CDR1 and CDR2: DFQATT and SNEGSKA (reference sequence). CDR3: CSAREGGRGPFGYGYTF. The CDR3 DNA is TGCAGTGCTAGAGAGGGGGGGCGAGGCCCATTCGGATATGGCTACACCTTC.

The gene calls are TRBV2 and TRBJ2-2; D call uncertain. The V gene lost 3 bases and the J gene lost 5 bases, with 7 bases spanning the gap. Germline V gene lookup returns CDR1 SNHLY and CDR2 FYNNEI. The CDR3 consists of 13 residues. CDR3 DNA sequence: TGTGCCAGCAGTGAGATGAGAACCGGGGAGCTGTTTTTT. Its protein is CASSEMRTGELFF.

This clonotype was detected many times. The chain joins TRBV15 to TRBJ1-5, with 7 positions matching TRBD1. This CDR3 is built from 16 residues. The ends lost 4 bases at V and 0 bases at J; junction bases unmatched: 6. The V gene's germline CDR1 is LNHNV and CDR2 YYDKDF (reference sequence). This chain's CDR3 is CATSKLGQYSNQPQHF. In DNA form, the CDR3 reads TGTGCCACCAGCAAGCTGGGACAGTATAGCAATCAGCCCCAGCATTTT.

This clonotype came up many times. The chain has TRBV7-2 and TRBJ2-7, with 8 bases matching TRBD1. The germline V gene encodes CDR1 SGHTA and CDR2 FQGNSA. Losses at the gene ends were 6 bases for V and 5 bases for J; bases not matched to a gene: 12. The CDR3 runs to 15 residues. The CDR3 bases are TGTGCCAGCAGGAAACGAGTCCAGGGGGCCCACGAGCAGTACTTC. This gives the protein CASRKRVQGAHEQYF.

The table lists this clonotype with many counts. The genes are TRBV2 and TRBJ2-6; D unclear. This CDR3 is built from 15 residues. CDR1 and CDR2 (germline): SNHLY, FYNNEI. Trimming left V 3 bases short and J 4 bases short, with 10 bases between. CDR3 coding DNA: TGTGCCAGCAGTGATCAGGTGGGAGGGGCCAACGTCCTGACTTTC. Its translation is CASSDQVGGANVLTF. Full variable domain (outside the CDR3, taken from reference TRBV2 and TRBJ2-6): EPEVTQTPSHQVTQMGQEVILRCVPISNHLYFYWYRQILGQKVEFLVSFYNNEISEKSEIFDDQFSVERPDGSNFTLKIRSTKLEDSAMYFCASSDQVGGANVLTFGAGSRLTVL.

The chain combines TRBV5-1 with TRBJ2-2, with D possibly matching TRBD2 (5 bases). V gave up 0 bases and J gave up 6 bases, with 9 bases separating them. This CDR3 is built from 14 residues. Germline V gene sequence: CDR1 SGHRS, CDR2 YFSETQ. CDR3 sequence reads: CASSLVEGPGELFF. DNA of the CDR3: TGCGCCAGCAGCTTGGTAGAGGGTCCCGGGGAGCTGTTTTTT.

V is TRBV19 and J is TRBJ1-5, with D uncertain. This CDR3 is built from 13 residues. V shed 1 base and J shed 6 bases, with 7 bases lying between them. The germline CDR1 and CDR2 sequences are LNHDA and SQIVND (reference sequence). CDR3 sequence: CASSIGGTQPQHF. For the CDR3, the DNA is TGTGCCAGTAGTATAGGGGGAACTCAGCCCCAGCATTTT.

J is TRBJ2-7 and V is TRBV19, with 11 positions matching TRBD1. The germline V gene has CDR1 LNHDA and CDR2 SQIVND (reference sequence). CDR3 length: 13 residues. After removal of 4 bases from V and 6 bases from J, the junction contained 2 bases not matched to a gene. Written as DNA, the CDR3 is TGTGCCAGTAGTAGGGGACAGGGGGGCGAGCAGTACTTC. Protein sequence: CASSRGQGGEQYF.

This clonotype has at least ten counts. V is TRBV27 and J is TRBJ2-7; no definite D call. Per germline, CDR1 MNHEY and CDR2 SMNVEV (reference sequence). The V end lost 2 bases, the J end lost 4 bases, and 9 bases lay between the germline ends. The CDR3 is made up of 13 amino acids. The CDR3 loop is CASSLAIFYEQYF. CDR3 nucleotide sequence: TGTGCCAGCAGTTTAGCTATCTTTTACGAGCAGTACTTC.

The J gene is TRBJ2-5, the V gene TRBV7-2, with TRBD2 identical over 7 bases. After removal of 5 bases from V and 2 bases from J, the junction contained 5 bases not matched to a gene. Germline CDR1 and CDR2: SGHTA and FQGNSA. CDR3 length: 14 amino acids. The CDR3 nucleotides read TGTGCCAGCAGCCCATCGGGACTACAAGAGACCCAGTACTTC. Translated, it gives CASSPSGLQETQYF.